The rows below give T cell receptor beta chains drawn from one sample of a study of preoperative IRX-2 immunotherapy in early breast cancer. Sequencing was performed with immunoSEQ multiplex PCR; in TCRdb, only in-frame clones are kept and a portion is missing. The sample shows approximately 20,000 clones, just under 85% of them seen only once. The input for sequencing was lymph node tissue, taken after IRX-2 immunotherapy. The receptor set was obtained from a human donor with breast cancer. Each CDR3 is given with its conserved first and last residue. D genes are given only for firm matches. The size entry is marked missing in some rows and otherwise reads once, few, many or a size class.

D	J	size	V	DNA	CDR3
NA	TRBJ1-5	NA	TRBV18	TGTGCCAGCTCACCACAGAGCAATCAGCCCCAGCATTTT	CASSPQSNQPQHF
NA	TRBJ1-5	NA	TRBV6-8	TGTGCCAGCAGTTCTTCAGGGAATAGCAATCAGCCCCAGCATTTT	CASSSSGNSNQPQHF
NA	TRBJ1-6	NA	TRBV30	TGTGCCTGGTCCCCTGGCCTCGGAAATTCACCCCTCCACTTT	CAWSPGLGNSPLHF
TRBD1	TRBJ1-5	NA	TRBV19	TGTGCCAGTAGTCTCCGGGACAGGGGAAGTCAGCCCCAGCATTTT	CASSLRDRGSQPQHF
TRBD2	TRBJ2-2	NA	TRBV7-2	TGTGCCAGCAGCTTAGCGACCCTAGCGGGTGGAAGGCTGTTTTTT	CASSLATLAGGRLFF
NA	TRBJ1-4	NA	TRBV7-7	TGTGCCAGCAGCTTAGCAGGGGAAACTAATGAAAAACTGTTTTTT	CASSLAGETNEKLFF
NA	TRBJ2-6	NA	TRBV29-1	TGCAGCGCATGGGACTTTGGGGCCAACGTCCTGACTTTC	CSAWDFGANVLTF
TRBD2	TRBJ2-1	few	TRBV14	TGTGCCAGCAGCCAAGCGGCGGGAGGAAACAATGAGCAGTTCTTC	CASSQAAGGNNEQFF
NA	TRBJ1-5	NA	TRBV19	TGTGCCAGTAGTATAGGCTGGCAGTATCAGCCCCAGCATTTT	CASSIGWQYQPQHF
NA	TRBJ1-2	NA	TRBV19	TGTGCCAGTAGTATAGACCCTCGAGACTATGGCTACACCTTC	CASSIDPRDYGYTF
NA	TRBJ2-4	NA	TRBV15	TGTGCCACCAGCAGAGATAAACAGGGAAACATTCAGTACTTC	CATSRDKQGNIQYF